This passage covers 11 T cell receptor beta chains from one sample sequenced in a study of molecular identifiers for immune sequencing clone quantification. TCRdb re-derived calls from the PCR reads in MiXCR, one entry per CDR3 protein. The sample yields approximately 630,000 distinct CDR3 sequences, roughly 23% seen once. Sequences were obtained from naive CD8+ T cells from blood, with Jurkat cell RNA spiked in. Subset noted: FACS-sorted CD8+CD4-CCR7+CD45RA+ naive T cells. The receptors were gathered from a human donor in good health. Some libraries in this study had Jurkat cell RNA spiked in.

This clonotype was observed a few times. The rearrangement joins TRBV5-4 to TRBJ1-1; maybe TRBD1 (5 bases). The CDR3 has 16 amino acids. V was cut by 4 bases and J by 3 bases, with 19 bases left in between. The germline V gene encodes CDR1 SGHNT and CDR2 YYREEE (reference sequence). The CDR3 reads CASSPTASPSHTEAFF. The CDR3 nucleotides read TGTGCCAGCAGCCCGACAGCTTCACCATCTCACACTGAAGCTTTCTTT.

In this sample, this clonotype turned up a few times. J is TRBJ1-5 and V is TRBV6-2 or TRBV6-3, with D possibly matching TRBD1 (5 bases). Per germline, CDR1 MNHEY and CDR2 SVGEGT. The V and J ends lost 0 bases and 4 bases respectively, with 13 bases between them. The CDR3 loop spans 16 amino acids. CDR3 protein: CASSYSTGDGNQPQHF. The CDR3 DNA follows: TGTGCCAGCAGTTACTCGACGGGGGACGGAAATCAGCCCCAGCATTTT.

A note on this clonotype: This sequence may be a read error, since a much larger clone differs from it by one base. V is TRBV12-3 or TRBV12-4 and J is TRBJ2-3, with 12 positions matching TRBD2. The length of the CDR3 is 16 residues. After removal of 5 bases from V and 5 bases from J, the junction contained 8 bases not matched to a gene. CDR3 protein: CASSASGRAGGDTQYF. The CDR3 DNA reads as TGTGCCAGCAGTGCTAGCGGGAGGGCCGGAGGAGATACGCAGTATTTT.

This clonotype was counted ten times or more. This chain connects TRBV28 to TRBJ2-3; D not resolved. Germline V gene sequence: CDR1 MDHEN, CDR2 SYDVKM. Trimming pared 1 base from V and 3 bases from J, leaving 8 bases between. This CDR3 is built from 14 residues. The CDR3 DNA reads as TGTGCCAGCAGTTTATTTTCTGAGACAGATACGCAGTATTTT. Translated: CASSLFSETDTQYF. Based on the CDR3 plus reference TRBV28 and TRBJ2-3, the full variable domain is DVKVTQSSRYLVKRTGEKVFLECVQDMDHENMFWYRQDPGLGLRLIYFSYDVKMKEKGDIPEGYSVSREKKERFSLILESASTNQTSMYLCASSLFSETDTQYFGPGTRLTVL.

In the case of this clonotype: An end of the junction differs from the germline gene, which may be a read error. The chain joins TRBV20-1 to TRBJ1-4; D remains ambiguous. Germline loops: CDR1 DFQATT, CDR2 SNEGSKA (reference sequence). This CDR3 has 15 amino acids. The CDR3 DNA reads TGCAGTGCTGGAGACCCGACGGAAACTAATGAAAAACTGGTTTTT. Its translation: CSAGDPTETNEKLVF.

The chain recombines TRBV25-1 with TRBJ2-3, with 9 bases identical to TRBD1. Trimming at V came to 3 bases and at J to 3 bases, leaving 4 bases not matched to a gene. From germline, CDR1 is MGHDK and CDR2 SYGVNS. This CDR3 is built from 15 residues. CDR3 nucleotides: TGTGCCAGCAGTGAGGGACAGGGTTGGACAGATACGCAGTATTTT. Translation gives CASSEGQGWTDTQYF. The variable domain in full, completed from reference TRBV25-1 and TRBJ2-3, reads EADIYQTPRYLVIGTGKKITLECSQTMGHDKMYWYQQDPGMELHLIHYSYGVNSTEKGDLSSESTVSRIRTEHFPLTLESARPSHTSQYLCASSEGQGWTDTQYFGPGTRLTVL.

This clonotype was seen more than once but under ten times. The chain uses TRBV30 and TRBJ2-7; D possibly corresponds to TRBD1 (6 bases). Germline CDR1 reads GTSNPN; CDR2 reads SVGIG (reference sequence). The ends were cut back, 3 bases at V and 1 base at J, with 7 bases in the middle. This CDR3 has 12 residues. CDR3 in DNA: TGTGCCTGGAGGGACAGTTCCTACGAGCAGTACTTC. Translated, it gives CAWRDSSYEQYF.

Details on this clonotype: A much larger clone lies one base from this, so it may be a read error. The CDR3 DNA reads as TGTGCCAGCAGTGAGCAGGAGGACTGCGAGCAGTACTTC. As protein: CASSEQEDCEQYF. This chain joins TRBV25-1 and TRBJ2-7; tentative D call: TRBD2 (5 bases). V was trimmed by 3 bases and J by 6 bases, leaving 12 bases between them. Looked up from germline, CDR1 is MGHDK and CDR2 is SYGVNS. The CDR3 spans 13 residues.

Only a few counts were recorded for this clonotype. The V call is TRBV21-1, the J call TRBJ2-5. TRBV21-1 is noted as a pseudogene. This CDR3 region has 14 residues. CDR3 DNA sequence: TGTGCCAGCAGTAATGAGCCGATCCAAGAGACCCAGTACTTC. This gives the protein CASSNEPIQETQYF.

This clonotype has more than one count but fewer than ten. This rearrangement joins TRBV27 to TRBJ2-2; perhaps D is TRBD1 or TRBD2 (5 bases each). The CDR3 spans 14 residues. The germline CDR1 and CDR2 sequences are MNHEY and SMNVEV (reference sequence). Deletions cut 5 bases from V and 2 bases from J, with 9 bases between. CDR3 amino acids: CASSRGENTGELFF. DNA for the CDR3: TGTGCCAGCAGTCGAGGGGAAAACACCGGGGAGCTGTTTTTT.

There are many counts of this clonotype. CDR3 nucleotides: TGTGCCAGCAGTTTTTTCGGACAGGGCTACGAGCAGTACTTC. Its protein is CASSFFGQGYEQYF. The rearrangement joins TRBV28 to TRBJ2-7, with 8 nucleotides matching TRBD1. This CDR3 region has 14 residues. V shed 3 bases, J shed 3 bases, and the junction held 4 bases outside the gene matches. CDR1 MDHEN and CDR2 SYDVKM come from the germline V gene.